The 3 T cell receptor beta chains reported below all come from one sample, sequenced in a study of shared clonotypes between healthy human individuals. Data came from immunoSEQ multiplex PCR; TCRdb stores just in-frame clones and leaves some out. The sample has under 350,000 clones, roughly 91% seen once. The sample consisted of memory CD8+ T cells sorted from blood. Subset: CD45RO+ cells pooled with CCR7-negative TemRA cells. The receptors were sampled from a man aged 18 to 29 in good health.

The rearrangement joins TRBV27 to TRBJ1-1, with unresolved D. This CDR3 region has 15 residues. Trimming stripped 6 bases from V and 7 bases from J, with 21 bases between. Germline V gives CDR1 MNHEY, CDR2 SMNVEV (reference sequence). The chain's CDR3 is CASRLGRGGAVEAFF. CDR3 coding DNA: TGTGCCAGCAGGCTGGGTCGCGGAGGAGCCGTTGAAGCTTTCTTT.

V is TRBV6-5 and J is TRBJ2-5, with 10 bases fitting TRBD1. Germline V CDR1 and CDR2: MNHEY, SVGAGI. The CDR3 extends over 15 amino acids. V trimming: 7 bases; J trimming: 2 bases; junction bases outside the gene matches: 7. The chain's CDR3 is CASTLTGGVQETQYF. For the CDR3, the DNA is TGTGCCAGCACTTTGACAGGGGGCGTACAAGAGACCCAGTACTTC.

The DNA for the CDR3 is TGTGCCAGCAGCTTAGAGGGGCAATACAGGAGAACTGAAGCTTTCTTT. Its protein is CASSLEGQYRRTEAFF. The chain is built from TRBV7-8 and TRBJ1-1; TRBD1 might be the D (5 bases). Trimming shortened V by 1 base and J by 5 bases, and 17 bases separated the two germline ends. This CDR3 has 16 residues. CDR1 SGHVS and CDR2 FQNEAQ come from the germline V gene.